One and the same sample provided the 10 T cell receptor beta chains below, sequenced in a study of Graves' ophthalmopathy and Graves' hyperthyroidism (dated by TCRdb to 2016 to 2019). The reads were generated on an Illumina HiSeq 2000. For repertoire sequencing, TCR beta CDR3 regions were amplified from RNA transcripts. HTBI primers and the Qiagen OneStep RT-PCR kit were used in a first-round RT-PCR, which was followed by a second-round multiplex PCR, size selection and purification. TCRdb passed the public sequencing reads through fastp at Q25 and MiXCR, retaining productive beta sequences. CDR3 protein sequences are deduplicated, and each keeps its most common genes and DNA. This sample comprises 400,000 to 450,000 distinct CDR3 sequences, roughly 20% of them detected only once. The ten most abundant clones make up 2.5% to 3.5% of the sample. The sequenced sample was peripheral blood. The receptors shown here come from a woman aged 18-29 years with stable Graves' hyperthyroidism. Donor details come from another sample of the same person, matched by shared clones.

This clonotype was observed at least ten times. J is TRBJ2-5 and V is TRBV30; D is uncertain. The CDR3 runs 12 residues. Trimming took off 3 bases at V and 5 bases at J, with 10 bases between the two ends. CDR1 GTSNPN and CDR2 SVGIG come from the germline V gene (reference sequence). DNA of the CDR3: TGTGCCTGGAGCGCGCCAAAGGAGACCCAGTACTTC. This codes for CAWSAPKETQYF.

As concerns this clonotype: Mismatch with germline at one junction end may stem from a read error. This chain links TRBV12-5 with TRBJ1-1; no definite D call. The germline gives CDR1 LGHNT, CDR2 FRNRAP. This CDR3 region has 15 residues. The CDR3 region is CASGLDPPRDTEAFF. As DNA, the CDR3 is TGTGCTAGTGGCTTGGACCCCCCTAGGGACACTGAAGCTTTCTTT.

This clonotype came up many times. This chain joins TRBV6-5 and TRBJ1-2; possibly TRBD1 for D (6 bases). This CDR3 has 13 residues. V was pared by 5 bases and J by 7 bases, with 14 bases between. The germline V gene has CDR1 MNHEY and CDR2 SVGAGI. In DNA form, the CDR3 reads TGTGCCAGCAGTAGGGGGGGGGCCGGTGGCTACACCTTC. This sequence encodes CASSRGGAGGYTF.

This clonotype was picked up many times. The rearrangement uses TRBV29-1 and TRBJ1-1, with a weak D call TRBD1 (5 bases). V dropped 6 bases and J dropped 0 bases, with 14 bases sitting between them. The CDR3 length is 14 residues. CDR1 SQVTM and CDR2 ANQGSEA come from the germline V gene. CDR3 DNA sequence: TGCAGCGTCTCCAGGACATTCATGAACACTGAAGCTTTCTTT. Protein sequence: CSVSRTFMNTEAFF.

Many counts were recorded for this clonotype. V usage is TRBV29-1 and J usage is TRBJ1-3; D call uncertain. Germline lookup yields CDR1 SQVTM and CDR2 ANQGSEA. The CDR3 loop spans 12 amino acids. Trimming took 6 bases from V and 0 from J, leaving 6 bases between them. This CDR3 reads CSVSLSGNTIYF. Written as DNA, the CDR3 is TGCAGCGTCAGCCTCTCTGGAAACACCATATATTTT.

This clonotype was seen repeatedly, ten times or more. The chain combines TRBV3-1 with TRBJ2-7; 9 bases align to TRBD1. This CDR3 contains 15 residues. Germline CDR1 and CDR2: LGHDT and YNNKEL (reference sequence). V lost 1 base and J lost 3; bases outside the gene matches: 4. DNA of the CDR3: TGTGCCAGCAGCCAAGTGGGACAGGGTGACTACGAGCAGTACTTC. Protein sequence: CASSQVGQGDYEQYF.

This clonotype was observed a few times. The junction departs from the called germline gene at one end, perhaps through a read error. This rearrangement joins TRBV5-3 to TRBJ1-6; 10 bases match TRBD1. TRBV5-3 is annotated as an ORF whose role is uncertain. The CDR3 runs to 16 residues. The CDR3 sequence: CASSFGTGVGGSPLHF. The DNA of the CDR3 is TGTGCCAGCAGCTTCGGGACAGGGGTCGGAGGTTCACCCCTCCACTTT.

CDR3 residues: CASRLQGNSPLHF. CDR3 nucleotide sequence: TGTGCCAGCAGGTTACAGGGTAATTCACCCCTCCACTTT. The chain links TRBV12-3 or TRBV12-4 to TRBJ1-6, with D perhaps TRBD1 (6 bases). This CDR3 is built from 13 residues. V gave up 6 bases and J gave up 6 bases, with 9 bases separating them.

In this sample, this clonotype turned up many times. The chain couples TRBV6-1 to TRBJ1-1; D is perhaps TRBD1 (5 bases). Between the trimmed V and J ends, which lost 6 bases and 1 base, there was a span of 12 bases. This CDR3 contains 14 residues. The V gene's germline CDR1 is MNHNS and CDR2 SASEGT. The CDR3 here is CASRKPGQNTEAFF. The CDR3 nucleotides read TGTGCCAGCAGGAAGCCTGGACAGAACACTGAAGCTTTCTTT.

This clonotype was seen at least ten times. V gene TRBV6-1 combines with J gene TRBJ1-2; D gene unclear. V lost 1 base and J 5 bases, leaving 5 bases between the germline ends. This CDR3 has 12 amino acids. Per germline, CDR1 MNHNS and CDR2 SASEGT. The CDR3 sequence: CASSEVRYGYTF. Here the CDR3 DNA reads TGTGCCAGCAGTGAAGTACGGTATGGCTACACCTTC.